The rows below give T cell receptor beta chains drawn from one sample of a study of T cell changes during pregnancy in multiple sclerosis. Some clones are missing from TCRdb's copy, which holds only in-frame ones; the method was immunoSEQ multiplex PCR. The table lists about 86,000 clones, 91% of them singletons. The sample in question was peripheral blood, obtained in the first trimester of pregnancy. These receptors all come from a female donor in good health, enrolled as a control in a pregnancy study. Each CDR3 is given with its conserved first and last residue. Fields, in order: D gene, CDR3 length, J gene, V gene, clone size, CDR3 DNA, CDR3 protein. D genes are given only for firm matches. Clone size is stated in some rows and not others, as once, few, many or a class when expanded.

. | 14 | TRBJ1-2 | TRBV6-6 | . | TGTGCCAGCAGGACCGGACAGAACTTCTATGGCTACACCTTC | CASRTGQNFYGYTF
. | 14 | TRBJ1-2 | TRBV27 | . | TGTGCCAGCAGGCAGGGGTCGCTTTTCTATGGCTACACCTTC | CASRQGSLFYGYTF
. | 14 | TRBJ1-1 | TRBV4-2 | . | TGTGCCAGCAGCCAGCAAAGAGGGAACACTGAAGCTTTCTTT | CASSQQRGNTEAFF
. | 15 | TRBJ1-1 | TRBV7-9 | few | TGTGCCAGCAGCTTATTTAGACAGGAGAACACTGAAGCTTTCTTT | CASSLFRQENTEAFF
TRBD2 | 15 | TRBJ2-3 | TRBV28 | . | TGTGCCAGCAGTTCTAGCGGGAGTAGCACAGATACGCAGTATTTT | CASSSSGSSTDTQYF
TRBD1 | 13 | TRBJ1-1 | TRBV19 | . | TGTGCCAGTAGTTTCGACAGGGGCCCCGAAGCTTTCTTT | CASSFDRGPEAFF
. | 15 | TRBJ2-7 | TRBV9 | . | TGTGCCAGCAGCGTTGGGCAATCCCCTACCTACGAGCAGTACTTC | CASSVGQSPTYEQYF
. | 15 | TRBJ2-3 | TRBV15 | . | TGTGCCACCAGCCGAGAATGGGTGGGAGCAGATACGCAGTATTTT | CATSREWVGADTQYF
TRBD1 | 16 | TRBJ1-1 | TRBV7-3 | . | TGTGCCAGCAGCTTTCTAGGGACAGGGGGTATCACTGAAGCTTTCTTT | CASSFLGTGGITEAFF
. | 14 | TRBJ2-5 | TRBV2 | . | TGTGCCAGCAGTGAATCGGGTTATCAAGAGACCCAGTACTTC | CASSESGYQETQYF
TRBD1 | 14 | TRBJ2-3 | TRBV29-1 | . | TGCAGCGTCTCGGACAGGGCCGCCGGAGATACGCAGTATTTT | CSVSDRAAGDTQYF
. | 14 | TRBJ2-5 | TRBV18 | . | TGTGCCAGCTCCCCTCCGGCAGGCCAAGAGACCCAGTACTTC | CASSPPAGQETQYF
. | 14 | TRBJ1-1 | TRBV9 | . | TGTGCCAGCAGCGTCTCTGAGGTGGGGCCAGAAGCTTTCTTT | CASSVSEVGPEAFF
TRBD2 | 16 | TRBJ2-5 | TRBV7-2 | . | TGTGCCAGCAGCTTAGGCACTAGCGGGGGCTCTGGGACCCAGTACTTC | CASSLGTSGGSGTQYF
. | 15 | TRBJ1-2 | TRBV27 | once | TGTGCCAGCAGTTTATCGAGGGGGGGCGCAGGAGGCTACACCTTC | CASSLSRGGAGGYTF
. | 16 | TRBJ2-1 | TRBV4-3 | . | TGCGCCAGCAGCCCAACGGTCGGCGGGGAGCCCTGGGAGCAGTTCTTC | CASSPTVGGEPWEQFF
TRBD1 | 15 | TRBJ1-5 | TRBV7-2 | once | TGTGCCAGCAGCTATCGGGACAGGGAGAATCAGCCCCAGCATTTT | CASSYRDRENQPQHF
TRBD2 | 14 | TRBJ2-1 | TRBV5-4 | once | TGTGCCAGCAGCTTGAGCGGGGGTGGTAATGAGCAGTTCTTC | CASSLSGGGNEQFF
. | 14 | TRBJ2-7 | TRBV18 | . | TGTGCCAGCTCCCGTTCTAGTGGAACCGACGAGCAGTACTTC | CASSRSSGTDEQYF
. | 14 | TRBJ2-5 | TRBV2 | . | TGTGCCAGCAGTGAAGTAAGGACAAAAGAGACCCAGTACTTC | CASSEVRTKETQYF
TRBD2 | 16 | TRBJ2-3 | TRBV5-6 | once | TGTGCCAGCACCCCTTGGAACGCGGGGGGGAAAGATACGCAGTATTTT | CASTPWNAGGKDTQYF
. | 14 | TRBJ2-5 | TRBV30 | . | TGTGCCTGGAGTGTTCCCGGGAGTAGCGAGACCCAGTACTTC | CAWSVPGSSETQYF
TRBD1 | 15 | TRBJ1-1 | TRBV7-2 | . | TGTGCCAGCAGCACCCAGGGACAGATGAACACTGAAGCTTTCTTT | CASSTQGQMNTEAFF
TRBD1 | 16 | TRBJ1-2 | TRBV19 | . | TGTGCCAGTAGTATAGAAGGCAGGGGGTTGAACTATGGCTACACCTTC | CASSIEGRGLNYGYTF
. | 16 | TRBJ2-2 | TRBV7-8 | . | TGTGCCAGCAGCTTAGCGCGGCTTCCGAACACCGGGGAGCTGTTTTTT | CASSLARLPNTGELFF
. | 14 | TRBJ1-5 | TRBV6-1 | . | TGTGCCAGCATGATCCGGGTAGGCAATCAGCCCCAGCATTTT | CASMIRVGNQPQHF
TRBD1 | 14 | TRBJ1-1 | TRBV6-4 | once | TGTGCCAGCAGGGAGCGAGCAGGGGGGACTGAAGCTTTCTTT | CASRERAGGTEAFF
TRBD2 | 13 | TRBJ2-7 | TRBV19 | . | TGTGCCAGTAGTCCCTCGGGGGGACGTGAGCAGTACTTC | CASSPSGGREQYF
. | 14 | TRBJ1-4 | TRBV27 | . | TGTGCCAGCGGTGGCGGGGCTGACTATGAAAAACTGTTTTTT | CASGGGADYEKLFF
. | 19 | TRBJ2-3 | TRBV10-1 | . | TGCGCCAGCAGTGAGTCCAAAAGGGTGACAGAAGAAGACACAGATACGCAGTATTTT | CASSESKRVTEEDTDTQYF
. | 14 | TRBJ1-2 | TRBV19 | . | TGTGCCAGTAGTCGGGCAGGGCCAGAGTATGGCTACACCTTC | CASSRAGPEYGYTF
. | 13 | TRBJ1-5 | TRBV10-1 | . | TGCGCCAGCCGGAGATATAGCAATCAGCCCCAGCATTTT | CASRRYSNQPQHF
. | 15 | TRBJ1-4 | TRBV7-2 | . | TGTGCCAGCAGCCCTCAACAGGAGATTAATGAAAAACTGTTTTTT | CASSPQQEINEKLFF
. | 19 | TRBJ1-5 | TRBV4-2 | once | TGTGCCAGCAGCCCAATCCCCGGCCGGGGGGGAAAAGTGGGTACGCCCCAGCATTTT | CASSPIPGRGGKVGTPQHF
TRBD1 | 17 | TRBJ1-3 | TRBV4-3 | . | TGCGCCAGCAGCCCAAGGGACAGGCCCATCTCTGGAAACACCATATATTTT | CASSPRDRPISGNTIYF